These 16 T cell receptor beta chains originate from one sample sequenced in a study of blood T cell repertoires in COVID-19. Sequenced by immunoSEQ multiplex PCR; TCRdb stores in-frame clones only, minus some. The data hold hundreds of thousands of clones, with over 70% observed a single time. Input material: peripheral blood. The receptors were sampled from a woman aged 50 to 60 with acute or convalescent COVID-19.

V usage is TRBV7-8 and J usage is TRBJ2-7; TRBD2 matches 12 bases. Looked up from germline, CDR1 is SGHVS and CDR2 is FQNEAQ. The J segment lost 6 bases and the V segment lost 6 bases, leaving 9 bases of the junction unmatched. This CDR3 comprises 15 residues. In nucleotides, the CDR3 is TGTGCCAGCAGTATACTAGCGGGAGGTTCTCCCGAGCAGTACTTC. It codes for CASSILAGGSPEQYF.

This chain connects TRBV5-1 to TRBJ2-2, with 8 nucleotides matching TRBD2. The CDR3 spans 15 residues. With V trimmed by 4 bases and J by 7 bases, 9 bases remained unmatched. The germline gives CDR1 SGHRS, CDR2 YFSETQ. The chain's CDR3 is CASSPSGSSIGELFF. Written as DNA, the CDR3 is TGCGCCAGCAGCCCCAGCGGGAGTAGTATCGGGGAGCTGTTTTTT. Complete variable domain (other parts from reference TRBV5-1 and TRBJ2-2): KAGVTQTPRYLIKTRGQQVTLSCSPISGHRSVSWYQQTPGQGLQFLFEYFSETQRNKGNFPGRFSGRQFSNSRSEMNVSTLELGDSALYLCASSPSGSSIGELFFGEGSRLTVL.

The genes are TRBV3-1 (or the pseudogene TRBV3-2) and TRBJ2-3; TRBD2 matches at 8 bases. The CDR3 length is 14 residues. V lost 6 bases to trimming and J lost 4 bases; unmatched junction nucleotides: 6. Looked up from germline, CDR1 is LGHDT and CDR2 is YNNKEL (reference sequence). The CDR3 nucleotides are TGTGCCAGCAGGCGGTCCGGGGGGGCAGATACGCAGTATTTT. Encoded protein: CASRRSGGADTQYF.

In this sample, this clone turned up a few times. The CDR3 sequence: CASKTGTGSLEQYF. The CDR3 DNA reads TGCGCCAGCAAAACGGGGACAGGGTCCCTCGAGCAGTACTTC. The chain employs TRBV5-1 and TRBJ2-7; 9 positions match TRBD1. Germline V CDR1 and CDR2: SGHRS, YFSETQ. J lost 6 bases, V lost 6 bases, and 10 bases had no gene match. This CDR3 is built from 14 residues.

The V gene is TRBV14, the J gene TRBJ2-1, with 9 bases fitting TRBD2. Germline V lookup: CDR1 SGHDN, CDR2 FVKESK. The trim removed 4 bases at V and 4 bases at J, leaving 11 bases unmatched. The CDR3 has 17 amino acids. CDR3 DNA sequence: TGTGCCAGCAGCCCAGGAAAGGGCGGGAGGGTGTACAATGAGCAGTTCTTC. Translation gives CASSPGKGGRVYNEQFF.

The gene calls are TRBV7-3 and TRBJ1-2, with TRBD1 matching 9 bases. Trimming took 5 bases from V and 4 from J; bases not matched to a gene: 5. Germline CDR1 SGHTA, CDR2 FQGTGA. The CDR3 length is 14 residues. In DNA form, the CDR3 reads TGTGCCAGCAGCAGTACAGGGGGCCGCTATGGCTACACCTTC. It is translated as CASSSTGGRYGYTF.

The CDR3 DNA follows: TGTGCCACCAGCAGTCCTGCCACCGGGGAGCTGTTTTTT. This encodes CATSSPATGELFF. This sequence joins TRBV24-1 and TRBJ2-2; D gene uncertain. Germline values: CDR1 KGHDR, CDR2 SFDVKD. Trimming pared 7 bases from V and 4 bases from J, leaving 9 bases between. CDR3 length equals 13 residues.

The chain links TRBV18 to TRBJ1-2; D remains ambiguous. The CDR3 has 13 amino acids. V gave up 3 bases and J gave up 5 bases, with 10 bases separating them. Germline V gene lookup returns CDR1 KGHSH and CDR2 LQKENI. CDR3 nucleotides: TGTGCCAGCTCACCGACCCAGGATTATGGCTACACCTTC. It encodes CASSPTQDYGYTF. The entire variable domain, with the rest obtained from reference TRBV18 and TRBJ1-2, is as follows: NAGVMQNPRHLVRRRGQEARLRCSPMKGHSHVYWYRQLPEEGLKFMVYLQKENIIDESGMPKERFSAEFPKEGPSILRIQQVVRGDSAAYFCASSPTQDYGYTFGSGTRLTVV.

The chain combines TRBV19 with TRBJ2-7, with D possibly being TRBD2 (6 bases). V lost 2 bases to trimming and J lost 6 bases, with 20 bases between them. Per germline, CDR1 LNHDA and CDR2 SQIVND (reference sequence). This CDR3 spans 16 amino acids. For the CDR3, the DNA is TGTGCCAGTAGTATATGGGATCGGGGGTCTCCAGGCGAGCAGTACTTC. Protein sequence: CASSIWDRGSPGEQYF.

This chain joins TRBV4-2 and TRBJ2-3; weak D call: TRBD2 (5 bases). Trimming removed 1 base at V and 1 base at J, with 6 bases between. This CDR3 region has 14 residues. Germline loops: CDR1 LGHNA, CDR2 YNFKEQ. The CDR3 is CASSQGTRTDTQYF. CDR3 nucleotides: TGTGCCAGCAGCCAAGGGACTCGCACAGATACGCAGTATTTT.

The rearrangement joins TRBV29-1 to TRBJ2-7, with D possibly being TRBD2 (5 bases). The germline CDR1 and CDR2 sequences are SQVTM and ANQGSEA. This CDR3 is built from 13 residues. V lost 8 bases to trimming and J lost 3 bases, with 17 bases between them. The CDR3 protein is CSIRPSEGYEQYF. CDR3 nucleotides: TGCAGCATCCGACCCTCCGAGGGCTACGAGCAGTACTTC.

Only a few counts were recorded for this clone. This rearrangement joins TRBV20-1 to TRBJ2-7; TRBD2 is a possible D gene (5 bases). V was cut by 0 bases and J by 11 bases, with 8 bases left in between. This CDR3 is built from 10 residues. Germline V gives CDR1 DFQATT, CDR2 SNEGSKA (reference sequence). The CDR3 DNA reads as TGCAGTGCTAGAGATACGGAGGAGTACTTC. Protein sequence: CSARDTEEYF.

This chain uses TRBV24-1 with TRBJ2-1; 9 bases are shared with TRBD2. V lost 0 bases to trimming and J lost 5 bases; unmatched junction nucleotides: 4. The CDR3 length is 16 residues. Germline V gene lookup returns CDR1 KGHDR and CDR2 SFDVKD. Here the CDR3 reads CATSDLASGDDNEQFF. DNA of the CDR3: TGTGCCACCAGTGATTTGGCTAGCGGGGACGACAATGAGCAGTTCTTC.

CDR3 loop: CASSPERITRDEQFF. The CDR3 bases are TGTGCCAGCAGTCCCGAGCGGATTACAAGGGATGAGCAGTTCTTC. The chain links TRBV6-6 to TRBJ2-1, with a weak D call TRBD2 (5 bases). There are 15 residues in the CDR3. Germline values: CDR1 MNHNY, CDR2 SVGAGI (reference sequence). Trimming removed 5 bases at V and 8 bases at J, with 19 bases between.

Here the CDR3 reads CASSGGGSLLSSSGANVLTF. The CDR3 coding sequence is TGCGCCAGCAGCGGAGGGGGCTCTCTCCTCTCCTCCTCTGGGGCCAACGTCCTGACTTTC. The chain employs TRBV5-1 and TRBJ2-6, with TRBD1 as a possible D gene (7 bases). The CDR3 runs to 20 residues. Germline CDR1 and CDR2: SGHRS and YFSETQ. V was trimmed by 4 bases and J by 0 bases, leaving 23 bases between them.

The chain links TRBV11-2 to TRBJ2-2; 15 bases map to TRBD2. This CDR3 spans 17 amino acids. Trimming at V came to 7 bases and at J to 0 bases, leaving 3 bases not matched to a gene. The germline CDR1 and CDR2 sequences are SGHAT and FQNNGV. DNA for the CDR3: TGTGCCAGCATCGGGACTAGCGGGAGGCCGAACACCGGGGAGCTGTTTTTT. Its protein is CASIGTSGRPNTGELFF.